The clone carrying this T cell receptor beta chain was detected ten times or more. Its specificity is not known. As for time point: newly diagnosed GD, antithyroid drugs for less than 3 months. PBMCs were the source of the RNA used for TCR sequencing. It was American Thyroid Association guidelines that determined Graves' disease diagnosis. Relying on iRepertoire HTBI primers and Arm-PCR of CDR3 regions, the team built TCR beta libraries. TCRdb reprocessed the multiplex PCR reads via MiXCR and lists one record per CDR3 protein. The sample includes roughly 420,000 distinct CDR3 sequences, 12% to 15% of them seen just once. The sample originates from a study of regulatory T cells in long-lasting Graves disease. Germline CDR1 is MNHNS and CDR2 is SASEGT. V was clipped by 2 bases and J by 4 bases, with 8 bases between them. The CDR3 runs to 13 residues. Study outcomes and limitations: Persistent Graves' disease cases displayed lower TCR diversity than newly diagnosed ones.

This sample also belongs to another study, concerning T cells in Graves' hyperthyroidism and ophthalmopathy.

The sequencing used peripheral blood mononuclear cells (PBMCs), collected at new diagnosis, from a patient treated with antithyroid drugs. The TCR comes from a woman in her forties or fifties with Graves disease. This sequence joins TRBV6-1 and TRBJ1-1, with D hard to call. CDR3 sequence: CASSESGRTEAFF. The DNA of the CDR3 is TGTGCCAGCAGTGAATCGGGTCGCACTGAAGCTTTCTTT.